This TCR beta chain was recovered during a study of PD-L1 blockade in urothelial cancer. Across the whole study: Samples came from 3 weeks, at the second dose, and 6 weeks into treatment. The study recovered a median of around 130,000 T cells per blood sample.

A remark on this clone: Its antigen is still unknown.

Data came from immunoSEQ multiplex PCR; TCRdb stores just in-frame clones and leaves some out. This sample yields under 150,000 clones, of which around 89% are seen a single time; roughly 1.7% belongs to the top ten. Overall study results and limits: Prediction of better survival came from below-median pretreatment blood TCR clonality.

V shed 0 bases, J shed 15 bases, and the junction held 13 bases outside the gene matches. Germline values: CDR1 SGHRS, CDR2 YFSETQ. There are 14 residues in the CDR3. Time point meaning: peripheral blood 6 weeks after treatment start. The study enrolled patients with locally advanced or metastatic urothelial carcinoma. The sequence was obtained from a man between 60 and 70 years old with urothelial cancer. The chain employs TRBV5-1 and TRBJ2-3; 7 nucleotides align to TRBD1. The material sequenced was PBMCs, taken around atezolizumab (anti-PD-L1) treatment. The CDR3 DNA follows: TGCGCCAGCAGCTTGGCCGAGCACAGGGGAAAAGAATATTTT. As protein: CASSLAEHRGKEYF.